This T cell receptor beta chain was recorded in a study of post-analysis software for immune sequencing data. Study-wide context: Patients with relapsing-remitting, secondary progressive and progressive-relapsing multiple sclerosis courses were all represented.

The CDR3 runs to 16 residues. Trimming took off 0 bases at V and 6 bases at J, with 15 bases between the two ends. CDR1 and CDR2 (germline): SGHTA, FQGNSA. Unique molecular identifiers were built into the TCR beta cDNA libraries. Starting from approximately 1 to 10 million T cells, the study yielded about half a million cDNA molecules. A single record per CDR3 protein comes from TCRdb applying MiXCR to the PCR reads. The data show 600,000 to 750,000 distinct CDR3 sequences, about 60% seen once. This clonotype has a single count. Its specificity is unknown. Study-wide results and caveats: Samples from one preparation batch, clustered by F measure, grouped strongly together. When patients were compared with controls, a handful of TRBV segments were more frequent, TRBV5-6, TRBV5-1 and TRBV20-1 among them. Diversity measured as normalized Chao1 was significantly lower in multiple sclerosis patients than in controls.

Sequenced material: blood. The sequence derives from a girl aged 2 to 9 with multiple sclerosis. The V call is TRBV7-2, the J call TRBJ1-5, with D perhaps matching TRBD1 (5 bases). The CDR3 sequence: CASSLALMGHSQPQHF. Here the CDR3 DNA reads TGTGCCAGCAGCTTAGCGCTAATGGGGCACAGTCAGCCCCAGCATTTT.